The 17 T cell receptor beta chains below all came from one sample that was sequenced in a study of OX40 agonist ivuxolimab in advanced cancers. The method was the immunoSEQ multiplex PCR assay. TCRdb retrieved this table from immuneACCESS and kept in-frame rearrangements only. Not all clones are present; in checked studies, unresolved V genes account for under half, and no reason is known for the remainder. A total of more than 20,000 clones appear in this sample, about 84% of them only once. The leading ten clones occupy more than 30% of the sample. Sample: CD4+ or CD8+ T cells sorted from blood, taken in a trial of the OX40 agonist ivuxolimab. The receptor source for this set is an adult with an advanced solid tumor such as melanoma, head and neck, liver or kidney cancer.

The CDR3 here is CASSPNAVRNTEAFF. CDR3 bases: TGTGCCAGCTCACCAAATGCTGTCCGGAACACTGAAGCTTTCTTT. The V and J genes are TRBV18 and TRBJ1-1, with D hard to call. The CDR3 has 15 residues. V dropped 2 bases and J dropped 1 base, with 11 bases sitting between them. CDR1 and CDR2 from the germline V gene are KGHSH and LQKENI.

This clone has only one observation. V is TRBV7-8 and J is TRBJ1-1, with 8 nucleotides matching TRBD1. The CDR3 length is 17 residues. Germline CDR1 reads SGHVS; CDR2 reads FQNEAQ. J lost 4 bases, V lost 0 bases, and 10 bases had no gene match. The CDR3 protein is CASSLAHGRGPGTEAFF. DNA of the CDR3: TGTGCCAGCAGCTTAGCGCATGGCAGGGGGCCGGGCACTGAAGCTTTCTTT.

The CDR3 nucleotides read TGTGCCAGCAGCTTAGCTGGCGGGGGGGCCGTAGGAGATACGCAGTATTTT. This encodes CASSLAGGGAVGDTQYF. The chain has TRBV13 and TRBJ2-3, with 9 nucleotides matching TRBD2. Trimming took 1 base from V and 5 from J; bases not matched to a gene: 10. The CDR3 runs to 17 residues. Germline V gene lookup returns CDR1 PRHDT and CDR2 FYEKMQ (reference sequence).

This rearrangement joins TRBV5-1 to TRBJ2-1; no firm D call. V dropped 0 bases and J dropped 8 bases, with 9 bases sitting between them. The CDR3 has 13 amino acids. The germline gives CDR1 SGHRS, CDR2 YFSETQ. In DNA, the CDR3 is TGCGCCAGCAGCTTGGGGCCTGGGGATGAGCAGTTCTTC. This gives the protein CASSLGPGDEQFF.

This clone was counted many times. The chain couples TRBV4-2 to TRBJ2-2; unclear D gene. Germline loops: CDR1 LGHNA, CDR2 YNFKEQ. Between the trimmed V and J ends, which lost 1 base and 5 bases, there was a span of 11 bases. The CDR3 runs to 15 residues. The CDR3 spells CASSQGSTETGELFF. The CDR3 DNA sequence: TGTGCCAGCAGCCAAGGGTCGACGGAAACCGGGGAGCTGTTTTTT.

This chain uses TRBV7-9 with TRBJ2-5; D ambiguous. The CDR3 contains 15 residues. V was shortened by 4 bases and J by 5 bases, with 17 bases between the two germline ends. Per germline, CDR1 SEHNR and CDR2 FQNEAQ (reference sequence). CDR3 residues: CASSSPGSDGETQYF. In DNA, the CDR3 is TGTGCCAGCAGCTCACCGGGCTCTGACGGGGAGACCCAGTACTTC. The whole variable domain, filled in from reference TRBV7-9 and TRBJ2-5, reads DTGVSQNPRHKITKRGQNVTFRCDPISEHNRLYWYRQTLGQGPEFLTYFQNEAQLEKSRLLSDRFSAERPKGSFSTLEIQRTEQGDSAMYLCASSSPGSDGETQYFGPGTRLLVL.

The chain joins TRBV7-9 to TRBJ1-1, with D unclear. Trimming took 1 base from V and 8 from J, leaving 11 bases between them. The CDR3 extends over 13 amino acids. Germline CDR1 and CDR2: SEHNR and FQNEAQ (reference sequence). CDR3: CASSLVSWEEAFF. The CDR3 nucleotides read TGTGCCAGCAGCTTAGTCAGTTGGGAGGAAGCTTTCTTT.

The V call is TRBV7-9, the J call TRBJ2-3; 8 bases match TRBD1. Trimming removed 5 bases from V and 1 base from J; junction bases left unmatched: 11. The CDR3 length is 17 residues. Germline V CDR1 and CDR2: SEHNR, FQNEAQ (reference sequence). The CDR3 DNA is TGTGCCAGCAGCCGTGATGACAGGGGACATGGCACAGATACGCAGTATTTT. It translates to CASSRDDRGHGTDTQYF.

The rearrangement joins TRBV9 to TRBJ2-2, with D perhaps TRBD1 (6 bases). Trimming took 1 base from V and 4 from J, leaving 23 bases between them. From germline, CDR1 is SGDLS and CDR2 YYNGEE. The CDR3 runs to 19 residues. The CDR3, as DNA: TGTGCCAGCAGCGTAAAAACGTCACCGGGACATTGGACCACCGGGGAGCTGTTTTTT. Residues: CASSVKTSPGHWTTGELFF.

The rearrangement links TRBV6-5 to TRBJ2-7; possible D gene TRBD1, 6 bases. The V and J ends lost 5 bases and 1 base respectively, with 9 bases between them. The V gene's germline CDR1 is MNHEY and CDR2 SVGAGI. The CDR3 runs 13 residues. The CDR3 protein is CASSVDRSYEQYF. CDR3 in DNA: TGTGCCAGCAGTGTCGACAGGTCCTACGAGCAGTACTTC.

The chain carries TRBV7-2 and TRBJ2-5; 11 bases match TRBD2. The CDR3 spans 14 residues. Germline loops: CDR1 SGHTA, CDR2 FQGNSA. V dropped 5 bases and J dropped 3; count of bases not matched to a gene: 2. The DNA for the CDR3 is TGTGCCAGCAGCCTGACTAGCGGGGAAGAGACCCAGTACTTC. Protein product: CASSLTSGEETQYF.

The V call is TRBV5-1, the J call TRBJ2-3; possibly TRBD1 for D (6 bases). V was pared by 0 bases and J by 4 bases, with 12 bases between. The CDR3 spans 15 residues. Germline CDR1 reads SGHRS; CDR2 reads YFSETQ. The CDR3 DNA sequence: TGCGCCAGCAGCTTGGAAGGGGGTTCAGCAGATACGCAGTATTTT. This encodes CASSLEGGSADTQYF.

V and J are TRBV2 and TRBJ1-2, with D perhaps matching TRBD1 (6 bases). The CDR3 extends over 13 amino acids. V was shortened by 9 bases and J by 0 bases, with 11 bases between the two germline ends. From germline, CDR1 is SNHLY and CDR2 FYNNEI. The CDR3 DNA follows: TGTGCCAGACCTTACAGGGCTAACTATGGCTACACCTTC. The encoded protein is CARPYRANYGYTF.

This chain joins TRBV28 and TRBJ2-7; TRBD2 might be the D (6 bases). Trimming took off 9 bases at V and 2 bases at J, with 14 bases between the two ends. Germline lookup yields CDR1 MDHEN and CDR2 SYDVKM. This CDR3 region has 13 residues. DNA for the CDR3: TGTGCCAGTTACACTGGGGAGGCCTACGAGCAGTACTTC. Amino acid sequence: CASYTGEAYEQYF. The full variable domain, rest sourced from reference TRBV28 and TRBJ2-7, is DVKVTQSSRYLVKRTGEKVFLECVQDMDHENMFWYRQDPGLGLRLIYFSYDVKMKEKGDIPEGYSVSREKKERFSLILESASTNQTSMYLCASYTGEAYEQYFGPGTRLTVT.

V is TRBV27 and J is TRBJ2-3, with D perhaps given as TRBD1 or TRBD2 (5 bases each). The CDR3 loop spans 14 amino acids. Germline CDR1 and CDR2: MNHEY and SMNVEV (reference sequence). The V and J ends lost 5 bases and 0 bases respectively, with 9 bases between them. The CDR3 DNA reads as TGTGCCAGCAGTCACCGGGACAGCACAGATACGCAGTATTTT. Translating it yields CASSHRDSTDTQYF.

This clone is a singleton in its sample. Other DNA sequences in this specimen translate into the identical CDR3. CDR3 sequence (DNA): TGTGCCAGCAGCCCAACAGGAGTCGAGCAGTACTTC. Translating gives CASSPTGVEQYF. The chain is built from TRBV7-9 and TRBJ2-7, with D possibly TRBD1 on 5 matching bases. The ends were cut back, 5 bases at V and 6 bases at J, with 11 bases in the middle. Germline loops: CDR1 SEHNR, CDR2 FQNEAQ (reference sequence). The CDR3 is 12 amino acids. The full variable domain, completed using reference TRBV7-9 and TRBJ2-7, is DTGVSQNPRHKITKRGQNVTFRCDPISEHNRLYWYRQTLGQGPEFLTYFQNEAQLEKSRLLSDRFSAERPKGSFSTLEIQRTEQGDSAMYLCASSPTGVEQYFGPGTRLTVT.

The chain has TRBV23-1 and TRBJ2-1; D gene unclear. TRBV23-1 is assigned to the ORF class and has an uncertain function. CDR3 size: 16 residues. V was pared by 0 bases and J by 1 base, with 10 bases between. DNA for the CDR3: TGCGCCAGCAGTCAATCTAGTGGTCTTTCCTACAATGAGCAGTTCTTC. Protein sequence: CASSQSSGLSYNEQFF.